These T cell receptor beta chains were read from a single sample in a study of T cells after posttransplantation cyclophosphamide. Assay used: immunoSEQ multiplex PCR; TCRdb lists only in-frame clones, some missing. This table holds around 28,000 clones with no singletons; the top ten claim approximately 3%. The sample was PBMCs. These TCRs come from a woman aged 60-75 years in good health, CMV-negative, and a related stem cell transplant donor. Each CDR3 is given with its conserved first and last residue. D genes are given only for firm matches. A row's size may be missing; if present it is once, few, many or a size class.

V gene,D gene,clone size,J gene,CDR3 DNA,CDR3 protein
TRBV12-3/TRBV12-4,NA,many,TRBJ1-4,TGTGCCAGCAGTCGCCCGGGGGGAACTAATGAAAAACTGTTTTTT,CASSRPGGTNEKLFF
TRBV18,NA,many,TRBJ1-5,TGTGCCAGCTCACCAGAGGGGAATCAGCCCCAGCATTTT,CASSPEGNQPQHF
TRBV2,TRBD2,many,TRBJ2-1,TGTGCCAGCAAGGATGCGGGAGCCGTATATGAGCAGTTCTTC,CASKDAGAVYEQFF
TRBV28,TRBD1,many,TRBJ1-4,TGTGCCGCCCGGGACAGGCCAACTAATGAAAAACTGTTTTTT,CAARDRPTNEKLFF
TRBV7-2,TRBD1,many,TRBJ1-1,TGTGCCAGCAGCTTAAGGGGGCAGGCCCCAAGAGACACTGAAGCTTTCTTT,CASSLRGQAPRDTEAFF
TRBV11-3,NA,few,TRBJ2-2,TGTGCCAGCAGCTTTAGTACAAGCGGGACCGGGGAGCTGTTTTTT,CASSFSTSGTGELFF
TRBV12-3/TRBV12-4,TRBD1,many,TRBJ1-1,TGTGCCAGCAGCCATGGACAGGGCTTCACTGAAGCTTTCTTT,CASSHGQGFTEAFF
TRBV7-6,TRBD1,many,TRBJ2-2,TGTGCCAGCAGCGGGGGACAGGGAATAGGCGGGGAGCTGTTTTTT,CASSGGQGIGGELFF
TRBV9,TRBD1,many,TRBJ2-7,TGTGCCAGCAGCGCCGGACAGGGGGTAAAGGGAGAGTCCTACGAGCAGTACTTC,CASSAGQGVKGESYEQYF
TRBV4-1,NA,many,TRBJ1-5,TGCGCCAGCAGCCATCCCGGACGCGCGGGGCCCCAGCATTTT,CASSHPGRAGPQHF
TRBV27,TRBD2,few,TRBJ2-5,TGTGCCAGCGGTCGAAACCTTGGACTAGCGGGGTCCCAAGAGACCCAGTACTTC,CASGRNLGLAGSQETQYF
TRBV18,TRBD1,many,TRBJ1-1,TGTGCCAGCTCACTAGGGACAGGGAACATGAACACTGAAGCTTTCTTT,CASSLGTGNMNTEAFF
TRBV11-3,TRBD1,many,TRBJ1-1,TGTGCCAGCAGCCGTACAGGGGTCGGTGAAGCTTTCTTT,CASSRTGVGEAFF
TRBV5-6,TRBD2,many,TRBJ2-2,TGTGCCAGCAGCACCTATAGCGGGGGGAACACCGGGGAGCTGTTTTTT,CASSTYSGGNTGELFF
TRBV19,NA,many,TRBJ1-5,TGTGCCAGTAGTATAGATGGTGCAGGGCTTCAGCCCCAGCATTTT,CASSIDGAGLQPQHF
TRBV14,NA,many,TRBJ2-3,TGTGCCAGCAGCCAAGGGCAGAGTCAGCGGGCCACAGATACGCAGTATTTT,CASSQGQSQRATDTQYF
TRBV7-9,NA,few,TRBJ2-5,TGTGCCAGCAGCCCGGGGTCGGCGGGTCCAGAGACCCAGTACTTC,CASSPGSAGPETQYF
TRBV6-6,NA,many,TRBJ2-6,TGTGCCAGCAGTAATCAGGGTTCTGGGGCCAACGTCCTGACTTTC,CASSNQGSGANVLTF
TRBV7-2,NA,many,TRBJ1-4,TGTGCCAGCAGCTTTGCGGGAGGGGGAAAACTGTTTTTT,CASSFAGGGKLFF
TRBV6-1,TRBD1,few,TRBJ1-6,TGTGCCAGCAGTGAGACAGGGGCACATTCACCCCTCCACTTT,CASSETGAHSPLHF
TRBV30,TRBD1,few,TRBJ1-6,TGTGCCTGGAATAGACAGGGAAATAATTCACCCCTCCACTTT,CAWNRQGNNSPLHF
TRBV27,TRBD2,NA,TRBJ2-3,TGTGCCAGCACGTACAGAGGACTAGCGGGAGGGTGGACAGATACGCAGTATTTT,CASTYRGLAGGWTDTQYF
TRBV28,TRBD1,many,TRBJ1-2,TGTGCCAGCAGTTTATCCGATGGGACAGCGCGCAATACCTTC,CASSLSDGTARNTF
TRBV5-4,TRBD1,many,TRBJ1-3,TGTGCCAGCACCGGACAGGGATTAGAAAACACCATATATTTT,CASTGQGLENTIYF
TRBV10-1,TRBD2,many,TRBJ2-7,TGCGCCAGCAGTGGGACTAGCGGGGGGGCCTACGAGCAGTACTTC,CASSGTSGGAYEQYF
TRBV12-3/TRBV12-4,NA,many,TRBJ2-3,TGTGCCAGCAGCCAGACAGGCTCCACAGATACGCAGTATTTT,CASSQTGSTDTQYF
TRBV19,NA,many,TRBJ2-7,TGTGCCAGTAGCCCGGGTTTGTCGGCCTCCTACGAGCAGTACTTC,CASSPGLSASYEQYF
TRBV29-1,NA,few,TRBJ2-7,TGCAGCGCCGAGGGCCAGGGGCCCCCTTACGAGCAGTACTTC,CSAEGQGPPYEQYF
TRBV11-1,NA,many,TRBJ2-2,TGTGCCAGCAGCCCAGGGTGGGGACTCACCGGGGAGCTGTTTTTT,CASSPGWGLTGELFF
TRBV15,TRBD1,many,TRBJ2-5,TGTGCCACCAGCGGGGACAGGGGGCAGGGAGAGACCCAGTACTTC,CATSGDRGQGETQYF
TRBV10-3,TRBD2,many,TRBJ2-3,TGTGCCATCAGTGAGGTAGCGGGAGTGGGCACAGATACGCAGTATTTT,CAISEVAGVGTDTQYF
TRBV30,TRBD2,NA,TRBJ2-3,TGTGCCCGGGGACTACCCCTAACAGATACGCAGTATTTT,CARGLPLTDTQYF
TRBV7-9,TRBD2,many,TRBJ2-1,TGTGCCAGCAGGACCACTAGCGGGAGTTTAAATGAGCAGTTCTTC,CASRTTSGSLNEQFF
TRBV7-2,TRBD2,few,TRBJ2-2,TGTGCCAGCAGCTTAGTGGGCGGGGGGGCCTCCGGGGAGCTGTTTTTT,CASSLVGGGASGELFF
TRBV28,TRBD1,many,TRBJ2-1,TGTGCCAGCAGCCTACAGGGGACCGTGAGAAATGAGCAGTTCTTC,CASSLQGTVRNEQFF
TRBV7-9,NA,many,TRBJ1-2,TGTGCCAGCAGCTTCGGACAGACACCACGGGGCTACACCTTC,CASSFGQTPRGYTF
TRBV7-9,TRBD2,many,TRBJ2-1,TGTGCCAGCAGCCCAGCGGGGGCCCCTCACAATGAGCAGTTCTTC,CASSPAGAPHNEQFF
TRBV6-1,TRBD1,many,TRBJ2-1,TGTGCCAGCAGAGAGCCGGGACAGGGTCGAAATGAGCAGTTCTTC,CASREPGQGRNEQFF
TRBV7-9,NA,many,TRBJ2-7,TGTGCCAGCGCTAGGATAGGGGACTCCTACGAGCAGTACTTC,CASARIGDSYEQYF
TRBV11-1,NA,few,TRBJ1-1,TGTGCCAGCAGCTTAATCGGGGGAATGAACACTGAAGCTTTCTTT,CASSLIGGMNTEAFF
TRBV2,TRBD1,many,TRBJ2-2,TGTGCCAGCAAGACAGGGTCGAACACCGGGGAGCTGTTTTTT,CASKTGSNTGELFF